The source of this T cell receptor (beta chain) is a study of CD8+CD57+ T cells in acquired aplastic anemia (dated by TCRdb to 2016 to 2019). A note on the overall study: A mean of roughly 3.2 ug of DNA, ranging from about 0.19 to 27.4 ug, was extracted from sorted CD4+ and CD8+ cells. Mean read counts for healthy donor samples were 8.5 million to 10.8 million for CD4+ cells and under 14 million for CD8+ cells. Here is what the overall study found, with its caveats: About 30 CD8+ CDR3 sequences were found in both patients and controls but appeared to be highly expressed in patients and within the immunodominant clones of the patients. Between patients and healthy controls, no significant difference in CD8+ Simpson's diversity was found (P=0.060).

In this study, sorted CD4+ and CD8+ T cells from the blood of healthy subjects and of severe aplastic anemia patients had their TCR repertoires deep-sequenced. Ficoll-Paque density gradient centrifugation was used to isolate peripheral blood mononuclear cells. CD4+ and CD8+ T cells were sorted by FACS or magnetic beads before DNA extraction. On this clonotype: Its binding antigen is unknown. No base quality values were provided; no much bigger clone lies one nucleotide off.

The CDR3 spans 17 residues, from the cysteine through the phenylalanine. The DNA shown is the 51-base CDR3, in frame from base 1. The germline V gene encodes CDR1 SEHNR and CDR2 FQNEAQ (reference sequence). After removal of 5 bases from V and 7 bases from J, the junction retains 16 bases not matched to a gene. Genomic DNA was used as template for profiling of TCR beta VDJ combinations and CDR3 sequences. An Illumina HiSeq 2000 was used for TCR repertoire sequencing. As for how the authors treated the data: Repertoires were assessed using TRBV/TRBJ rearrangement plots, CDR3 size and DJ length profiles, and Simpson's diversity index. The most abundant DNA sequence in the deep sequencing data was taken as the immunodominant clone. CDR3 amino acid sequences were screened for sharing across subjects and compared with published repertoires and the VDJdb database. Using fastp at Q25 and MiXCR, TCRdb reprocessed the public reads and kept productive beta chains. Rows are unified per CDR3 protein, each entry keeping the most common DNA and genes. TCRdb assigned the V and J calls; the authors' analysis was not used. The sample table shows around 190,000 distinct CDR3 sequences, and 60% to 65% are seen once. The ten largest clones represent 25% to 35% of the sample.

The chain was built from TRBV7-9 and TRBJ1-2, with 10 junctional bases fitting TRBD1. The sequence came from a human donor in good health. What was sequenced was sorted CD4+, CD8+, or CD8+CD57+ T cells (not recorded which) from PBMCs. For the CDR3, the sequence is CASSEKGTGVPLGGYTF. In nucleotide form, the sequence is TGTGCCAGCAGCGAAAAAGGGACAGGGGTTCCTCTTGGTGGCTACACCTTC.